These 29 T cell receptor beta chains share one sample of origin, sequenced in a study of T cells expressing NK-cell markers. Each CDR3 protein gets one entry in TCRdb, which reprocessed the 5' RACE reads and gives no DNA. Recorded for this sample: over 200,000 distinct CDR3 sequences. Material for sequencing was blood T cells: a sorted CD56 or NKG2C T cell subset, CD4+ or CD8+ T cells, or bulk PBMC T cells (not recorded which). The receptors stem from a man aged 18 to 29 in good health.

The CDR3 sequence: CASSYRTSGGQETQYF. The chain recombines TRBV5-1 with TRBJ2-5; TCRdb proposes TRBD2, but this gene call is untestable without DNA. Germline V gene sequence: CDR1 SGHRS, CDR2 YFSETQ. This CDR3 region has 16 residues.

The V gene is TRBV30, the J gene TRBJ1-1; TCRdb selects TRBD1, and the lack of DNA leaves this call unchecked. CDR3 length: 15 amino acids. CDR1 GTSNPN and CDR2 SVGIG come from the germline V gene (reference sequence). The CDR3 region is CAWSFAAHVPTEAFF.

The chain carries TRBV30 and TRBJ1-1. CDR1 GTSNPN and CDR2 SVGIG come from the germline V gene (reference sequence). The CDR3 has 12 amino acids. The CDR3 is CAWGQRETEAFF.

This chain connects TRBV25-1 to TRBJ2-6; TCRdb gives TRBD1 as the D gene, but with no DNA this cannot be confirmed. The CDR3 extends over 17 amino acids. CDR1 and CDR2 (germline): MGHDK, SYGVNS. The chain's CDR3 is CASSDPSTSSGANVLTF. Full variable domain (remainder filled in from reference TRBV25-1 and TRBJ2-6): EADIYQTPRYLVIGTGKKITLECSQTMGHDKMYWYQQDPGMELHLIHYSYGVNSTEKGDLSSESTVSRIRTEHFPLTLESARPSHTSQYLCASSDPSTSSGANVLTFGAGSRLTVL.

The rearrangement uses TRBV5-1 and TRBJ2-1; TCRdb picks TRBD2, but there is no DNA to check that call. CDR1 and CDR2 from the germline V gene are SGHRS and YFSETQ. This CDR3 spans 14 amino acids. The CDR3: CASSFASGSHEQFF.

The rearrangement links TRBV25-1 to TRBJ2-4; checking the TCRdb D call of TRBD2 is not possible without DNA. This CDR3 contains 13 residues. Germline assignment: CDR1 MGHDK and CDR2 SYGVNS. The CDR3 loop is CASMGTSGRIQYF.

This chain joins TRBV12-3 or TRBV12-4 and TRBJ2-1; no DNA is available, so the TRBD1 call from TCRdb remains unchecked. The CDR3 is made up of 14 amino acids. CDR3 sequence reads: CASTRVVSSYEQFF.

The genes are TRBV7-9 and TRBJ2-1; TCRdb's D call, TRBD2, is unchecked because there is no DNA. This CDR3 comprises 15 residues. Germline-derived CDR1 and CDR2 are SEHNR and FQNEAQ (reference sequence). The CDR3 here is CASSSMASGHNEQFF.

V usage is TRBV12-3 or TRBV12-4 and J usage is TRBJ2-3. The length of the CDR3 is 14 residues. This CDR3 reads CASRLGHFTDTQYF.

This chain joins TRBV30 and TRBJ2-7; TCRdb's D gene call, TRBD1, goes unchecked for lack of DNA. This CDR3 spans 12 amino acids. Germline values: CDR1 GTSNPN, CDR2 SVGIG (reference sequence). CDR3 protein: CAWTGQAYEQYF.

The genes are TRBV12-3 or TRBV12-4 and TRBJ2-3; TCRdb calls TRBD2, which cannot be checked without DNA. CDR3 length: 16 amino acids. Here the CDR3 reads CASSPSDRALPDTQYF.

The CDR3 protein is CVLEGTGGLAVLGTDTQYF. The V gene is TRBV27, the J gene TRBJ2-3; TCRdb's D gene call, TRBD1, goes unchecked for lack of DNA. The germline V gene has CDR1 MNHEY and CDR2 SMNVEV (reference sequence). The CDR3 has 19 residues.

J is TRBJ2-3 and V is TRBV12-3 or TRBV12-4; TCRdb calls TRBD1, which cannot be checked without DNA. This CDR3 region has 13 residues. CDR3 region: CASSHRDPDTQYF.

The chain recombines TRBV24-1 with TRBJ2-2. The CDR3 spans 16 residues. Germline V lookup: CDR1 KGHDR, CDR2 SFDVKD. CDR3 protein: CATSQSFPANTGELFF.

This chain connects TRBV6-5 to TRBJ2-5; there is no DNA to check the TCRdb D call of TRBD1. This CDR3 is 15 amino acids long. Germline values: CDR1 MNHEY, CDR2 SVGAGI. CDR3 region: CASSYGQGSWETQYF.

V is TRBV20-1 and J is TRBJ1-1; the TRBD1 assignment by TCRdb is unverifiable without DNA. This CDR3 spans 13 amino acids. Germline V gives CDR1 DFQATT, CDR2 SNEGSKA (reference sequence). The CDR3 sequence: CSSTGTMNTEAFF.

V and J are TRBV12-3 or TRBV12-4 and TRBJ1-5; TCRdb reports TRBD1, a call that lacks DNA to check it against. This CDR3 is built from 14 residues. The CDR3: CASSTAGTRQPQHF.

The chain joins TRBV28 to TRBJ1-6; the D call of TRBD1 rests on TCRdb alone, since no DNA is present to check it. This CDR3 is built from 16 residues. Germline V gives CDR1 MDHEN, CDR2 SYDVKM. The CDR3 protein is CASRPTSGQNNSPLHF.

The CDR3 reads CASSQSDRVVHNEQFF. The chain links TRBV4-2 to TRBJ2-1; the D call of TRBD1 rests on TCRdb alone, since no DNA is present to check it. The germline V gene encodes CDR1 LGHNA and CDR2 YNFKEQ. The CDR3 loop spans 16 amino acids.

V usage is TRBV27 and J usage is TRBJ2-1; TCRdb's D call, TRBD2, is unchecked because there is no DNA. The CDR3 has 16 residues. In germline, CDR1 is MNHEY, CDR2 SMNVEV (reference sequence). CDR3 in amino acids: CASSSAAGGSYNEQFF.

CDR3 sequence: CSAAPRQIGDEQFF. The chain recombines TRBV20-1 with TRBJ2-1; TCRdb indicates TRBD1, and absent DNA this call remains unverified. The CDR3 has 14 amino acids. Germline loops: CDR1 DFQATT, CDR2 SNEGSKA (reference sequence).

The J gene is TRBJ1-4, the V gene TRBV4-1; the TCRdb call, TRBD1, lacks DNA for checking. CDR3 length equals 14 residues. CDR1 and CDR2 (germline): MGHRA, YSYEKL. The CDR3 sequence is CASSQAQGFEKLFF.

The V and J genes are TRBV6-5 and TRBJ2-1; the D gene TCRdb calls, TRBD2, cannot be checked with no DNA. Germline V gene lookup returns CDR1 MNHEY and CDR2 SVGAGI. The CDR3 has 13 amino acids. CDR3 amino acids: CASSYEGLNEQFF.

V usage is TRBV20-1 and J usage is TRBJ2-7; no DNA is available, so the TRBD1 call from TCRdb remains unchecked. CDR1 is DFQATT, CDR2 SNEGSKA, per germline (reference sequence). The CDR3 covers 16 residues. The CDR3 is CSARPDPTGGNYEQYF.

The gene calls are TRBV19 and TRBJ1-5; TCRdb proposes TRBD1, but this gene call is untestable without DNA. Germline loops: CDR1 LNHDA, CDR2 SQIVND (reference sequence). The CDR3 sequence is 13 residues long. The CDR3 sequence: CASTNDRAQPQHF.

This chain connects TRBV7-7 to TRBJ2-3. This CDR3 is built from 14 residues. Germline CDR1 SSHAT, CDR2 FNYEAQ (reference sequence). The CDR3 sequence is CASSLGHGTDTQYF.

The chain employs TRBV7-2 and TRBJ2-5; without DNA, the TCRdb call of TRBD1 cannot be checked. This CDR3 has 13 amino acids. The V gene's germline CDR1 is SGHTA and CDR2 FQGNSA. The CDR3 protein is CASSARLQETQYF.

The CDR3 spells CASSLGSSGRTEAFF. The chain carries TRBV7-2 and TRBJ1-1. The germline CDR1 and CDR2 sequences are SGHTA and FQGNSA. The CDR3 is 15 amino acids.

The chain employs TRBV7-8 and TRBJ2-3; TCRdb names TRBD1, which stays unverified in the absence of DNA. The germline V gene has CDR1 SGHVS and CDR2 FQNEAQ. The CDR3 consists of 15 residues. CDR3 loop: CASSLPGLAADTQYF.